This T cell receptor beta chain appears in the sequencing data of a study of blood T cells in healthy people across ages. The authors ran a second PCR of roughly 6 to 12 cycles using a sample-barcoded 5' primer and a J-beta primer mix. TCRdb reprocessed the 5' RACE reads with MiXCR, giving one entry per CDR3 protein. The sample has around 800,000 distinct CDR3 sequences; roughly 25% are singletons. The CDR3 spans 14 residues. Trimming removed 1 base from V and 9 bases from J, with 10 bases in between. Germline values: CDR1 SNHLY, CDR2 FYNNEI. The same data also contributed to another study, on T cells of mothers and their children.

The clonotype originates from a boy between 10 and 17 years old in good health. The chain combines TRBV2 with TRBJ1-6, with D perhaps TRBD1 (6 bases). The specimen sequenced was blood. The CDR3: CASSEGTVGSPLHF. CDR3 bases: TGTGCCAGCAGTGAAGGGACAGTGGGTTCACCCCTCCACTTT.